The clone carrying this T cell receptor (beta chain) appeared once. Germline CDR1 is MDHEN and CDR2 is SYDVKM. The CDR3 is 17 amino acids. With 1 base clipped from V and 3 bases from J, the junction kept 6 bases outside the gene matches. The data derive from a study of blood T cell repertoires in COVID-19. Adults between about 18 and 89 years of age took part from some 25 US areas. Two consecutive negative NP/OP PCR tests, clearance, or resolved symptoms defined Cohort 3 recovery. Some clones are missing from TCRdb's copy, which holds only in-frame ones; the method was immunoSEQ multiplex PCR. Of 200,000 to 250,000 clones in the sample, around nine tenths were seen once.

The chain combines TRBV28 with TRBJ1-3; 10 bases are a match to TRBD1. The TCR was taken from a man aged 25-45 years who had recovered from COVID-19. Sequencing was carried out using PBMCs or T cells enriched from blood (not recorded which). The CDR3 bases are TGTGCCAGCAGTTTATTCCGGGACAGGGGATTTGGAAACACCATATATTTT. It translates to CASSLFRDRGFGNTIYF.